This section outlines one T cell receptor beta chain sequence together with its context. This sample is part of a study of blood T cell repertoires in COVID-19. As for the study in general: Samples representing acute and convalescent COVID-19 were sourced from the United States, Italy and Spain.

The method was immunoSEQ multiplex PCR; TCRdb's version includes in-frame clones alone and lacks a portion of them. The sample includes 200,000 to 250,000 clones, about 91% of them seen just once. CDR1 and CDR2 (germline): GTSNPN, SVGIG (reference sequence). V lost 5 bases, J lost 9 bases, and 17 bases lay in between. This CDR3 contains 13 residues. The sample comprised peripheral blood. The gene calls are TRBV30 and TRBJ2-1; tentatively, D is TRBD2 (6 bases). This TCR was sampled from a man aged 30-40 years with acute or convalescent COVID-19. DNA for the CDR3: TGTGCCTGGGGCCCAGCCGGAGCGGGTGAGCAGTTCTTC. Translating gives CAWGPAGAGEQFF.